The next 16 T cell receptor beta chains were all read from a single sample in a study of blood T cells in healthy people across ages. A second PCR of roughly 7 to 11 cycles used a sample-barcoded 5' primer and a J-beta primer mix. TCRdb redid the calling of the 5' RACE reads with MiXCR, one entry per CDR3 protein. The sample contains about 1.5 million distinct CDR3 sequences, 42% of which appear only once. The material sequenced was blood. These receptors came from a woman between 18 and 29 years old in good health.

V gene TRBV20-1 combines with J gene TRBJ2-7, with D possibly TRBD1 on 6 matching bases. The V end lost 6 bases, the J end lost 0 bases, and 18 bases lay between the germline ends. The CDR3 contains 15 residues. Looked up from germline, CDR1 is DFQATT and CDR2 is SNEGSKA (reference sequence). The CDR3 spells CSATEPGTPSYEQYF. The CDR3 DNA follows: TGCAGTGCGACAGAGCCCGGGACACCCTCCTACGAGCAGTACTTC.

V gene TRBV3-1 combines with J gene TRBJ2-7; no definite D call. V gave up 3 bases and J gave up 2 bases, with 14 bases separating them. Looked up from germline, CDR1 is LGHDT and CDR2 is YNNKEL (reference sequence). This CDR3 comprises 15 residues. CDR3 DNA: TGTGCCAGCAGCCACGGACCCCATCCCGCCTACGAGCAGTACTTC. Amino acids: CASSHGPHPAYEQYF.

The V and J genes are TRBV5-1 and TRBJ2-4; perhaps D is TRBD1 or TRBD2 (6 bases each). The DNA end is more similar to TRBJ2-7, so the J call may be wrong. The germline V gene encodes CDR1 SGHRS and CDR2 YFSETQ. The CDR3 totals 14 residues. CDR3 loop: CASSLVEGGNEQYF. The CDR3 bases are TGCGCCAGCAGCTTGGTTGAGGGGGGCAACGAGCAGTACTTC.

This clonotype showed up many times. The chain recombines TRBV11-2 with TRBJ2-4, with 9 bases matching TRBD2. The CDR3 has 14 residues. With V trimmed by 3 bases and J by 6 bases, 3 bases remained unmatched. From germline, CDR1 is SGHAT and CDR2 FQNNGV. CDR3 sequence (DNA): TGTGCCAGCAGCTTCGGCGGGGGGGGAAACATTCAGTACTTC. Its translation: CASSFGGGGNIQYF.

As regards this clonotype: A read error may produce the germline difference seen at one junction end. The V and J genes are TRBV5-1 and TRBJ2-2; 7 positions match TRBD2. Germline assignment: CDR1 SGHRS and CDR2 YFSETQ. CDR3 length: 14 amino acids. The CDR3, as DNA: TGCACCAGCAGCGCGACTAGCACCGCCGGGGAGCTGTTTTTT. It specifies CTSSATSTAGELFF.

This clonotype was recorded once. The rearrangement links TRBV12-3 or TRBV12-4 to TRBJ2-1; 9 bases are shared with TRBD2. With V trimmed by 5 bases and J by 7 bases, 12 bases remained unmatched. The CDR3 has 16 residues. As DNA, the CDR3 is TGTGCCAGCAGTCCACCCCAAGGCGGGGGGGCAAATGAGCAGTTCTTC. As protein: CASSPPQGGGANEQFF.

V and J are TRBV10-3 and TRBJ2-6; TRBD2 might be the D (6 bases). CDR3 size: 19 residues. In germline, CDR1 is ENHRY, CDR2 SYGVKD. The V end lost 4 bases, the J end lost 0 bases, and 19 bases lay between the germline ends. The CDR3 DNA reads as TGTGCCATCAGTGTCCTCGGGCCGGGAGATCCCTCTGGGGCCAACGTCCTGACTTTC. Translated, it gives CAISVLGPGDPSGANVLTF.

This chain uses TRBV29-1 with TRBJ2-3, with D hard to call. With 4 bases removed from V and 0 bases from J, the gap between germline ends came to 8 bases. Germline CDR1 is SQVTM and CDR2 is ANQGSEA. This CDR3 comprises 13 residues. CDR3 sequence: CSVVRPSTDTQYF. CDR3 DNA: TGCAGCGTTGTGCGGCCGAGCACAGATACGCAGTATTTT.

The chain couples TRBV10-1 to TRBJ2-7, with TRBD2 matching 9 bases. The J segment lost 3 bases and the V segment lost 9 bases, leaving 12 bases of the junction unmatched. The CDR3 consists of 15 residues. CDR1 is WNHNN, CDR2 SYGVQD, per germline (reference sequence). CDR3: CARETSGRSIYEQYF. The CDR3 coding sequence is TGCGCCAGAGAAACGAGCGGGAGGTCAATCTACGAGCAGTACTTC.

The chain combines TRBV18 with TRBJ1-1, with TRBD1 matching over 10 bases. This CDR3 is 17 amino acids long. Germline V gene lookup returns CDR1 KGHSH and CDR2 LQKENI. V lost 1 base and J lost 3; bases outside the gene matches: 8. The CDR3 region is CASSPLISGTGDTEAFF. In DNA, the CDR3 is TGTGCCAGCTCACCACTTATATCCGGGACAGGGGACACTGAAGCTTTCTTT.

V gene TRBV20-1 combines with J gene TRBJ1-6; D remains ambiguous. Germline V gene sequence: CDR1 DFQATT, CDR2 SNEGSKA (reference sequence). V was clipped by 3 bases and J by 4 bases, with 13 bases between them. The CDR3 spans 15 residues. The CDR3 sequence: CSASPLRRYNSPLHF. The CDR3 DNA follows: TGCAGTGCTAGCCCCTTAAGGCGTTATAATTCACCCCTCCACTTT.

The chain is built from TRBV20-1 and TRBJ2-5, with D unresolved. The DNA end is a closer match to TRBJ2-7, so the J assignment may be wrong. This CDR3 region has 15 residues. CDR1 DFQATT and CDR2 SNEGSKA come from the germline V gene (reference sequence). The CDR3 bases are TGCAGTGCTAGAGACCCTGGAGAGGCCTTCTACGAGCAGTACTTC. Translated, it gives CSARDPGEAFYEQYF.

This clonotype was counted a few times. V and J are TRBV10-3 and TRBJ2-1; 7 nucleotides agree with TRBD1. CDR1 is ENHRY, CDR2 SYGVKD, per germline. The CDR3 length is 14 residues. V was clipped by 6 bases and J by 5 bases; unmatched bases: 7. The chain's CDR3 is CAISEGTANNEQFF. The CDR3 DNA is TGTGCCATCAGCGAGGGGACAGCGAACAATGAGCAGTTCTTC.

This clonotype was recorded a few times. The rearrangement links TRBV20-1 to TRBJ2-4, with no clear D. The V end was cut by 0 bases, the J end by 0 bases, with 12 bases between. The CDR3 spans 16 residues. Germline V gene sequence: CDR1 DFQATT, CDR2 SNEGSKA (reference sequence). The CDR3 loop is CSARDRSVLAKNIQYF. CDR3 coding DNA: TGCAGTGCTAGAGATCGCAGTGTTCTAGCCAAAAACATTCAGTACTTC.

The V and J genes are TRBV18 and TRBJ2-7, with TRBD2 identical over 13 bases. The CDR3 covers 17 residues. The V gene's germline CDR1 is KGHSH and CDR2 LQKENI. Losses at the gene ends were 0 bases for V and 5 bases for J; bases not matched to a gene: 7. Here the CDR3 DNA reads TGTGCCAGCTCACCACCTTCGGGACTAGCGGGATTCAACGAGCAGTACTTC. Amino acids: CASSPPSGLAGFNEQYF.

This clonotype was detected many times. The chain joins TRBV5-1 to TRBJ2-3, with a possible D match to TRBD2 (6 bases). Germline V lookup: CDR1 SGHRS, CDR2 YFSETQ. V was cut by 4 bases and J by 4 bases, with 22 bases left in between. This CDR3 has 17 residues. The CDR3 region has the DNA TGCGCCAGCAGCACGGCGGGGATTGCCACCGGTCCAGATACGCAGTATTTT. It encodes CASSTAGIATGPDTQYF.